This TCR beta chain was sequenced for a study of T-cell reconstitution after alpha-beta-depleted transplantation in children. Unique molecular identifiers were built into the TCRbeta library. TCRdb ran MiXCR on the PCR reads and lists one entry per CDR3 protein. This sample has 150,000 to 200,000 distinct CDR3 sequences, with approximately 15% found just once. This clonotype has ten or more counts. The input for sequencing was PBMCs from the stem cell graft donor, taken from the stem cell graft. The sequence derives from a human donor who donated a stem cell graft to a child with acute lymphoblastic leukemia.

The CDR3 loop is CASSLVHGNTGELFF. The DNA of the CDR3 is TGTGCCAGCAGCTTGGTTCATGGGAACACCGGGGAGCTGTTTTTT. The V and J genes are TRBV5-5 and TRBJ2-2; D unclear. With 0 bases removed from V and 1 base from J, the gap between germline ends came to 7 bases. CDR1 and CDR2 (germline): SGHKS, YYEKEE (reference sequence). The CDR3 runs to 15 residues.